This TCR beta chain is drawn from a study of blood T cell repertoires in COVID-19. Turning to the study itself: Some COVID-19 samples were acute and others convalescent; all came from the United States, Italy and Spain. Sample material is recorded as cDNA or gDNA derived from T cells, B-cell-depleted T cells, or PBMCs.

Per the original data handling: Amplifying reference gene primers gave estimates of nucleated cell counts. Method: immunoSEQ multiplex PCR; TCRdb's copy keeps in-frame clones and lacks some. Clone size and the V and J calls come from that table; the DNA yielded D and trimming. The sample has tens of thousands of clones; around 80% are singletons. Germline CDR1 SNHLY, CDR2 FYNNEI. There are 13 residues in the CDR3. Trimming took off 5 bases at V and 6 bases at J, with 11 bases between the two ends. This clone was seen many times. Sequenced material: peripheral blood. The chain links TRBV2 to TRBJ1-5; D gene unclear. The clonotype comes from a human donor in a cohort sampled during active COVID-19. CDR3 nucleotides: TGTGCCAGCAGTTGGGCCGAAGGTCAGCCCCAGCATTTT. It encodes CASSWAEGQPQHF.